This T cell receptor (beta chain) appears in the sequencing data of a study of blood T cells in healthy people across ages. Study-wide points: Diversity estimates from one million T cells were considered underestimates.

With each sample, at least 6 micrograms of total RNA were extracted. About this clonotype: No antigen is known for it.

Germline CDR1 and CDR2: SGHTA and FQGNSA. The CDR3 is 15 amino acids. The V gene lost 5 bases and the J gene lost 6 bases, with 18 bases spanning the gap. The authors ran a second PCR of about 6 to 12 cycles using a sample-barcoded 5' primer and a J-beta primer mix. MiXCR, applied by TCRdb to the 5' RACE reads, yields one record per CDR3 protein. The sample yields about 760,000 distinct CDR3 sequences, more than 50% seen once. Sample: blood. The source is a man between 40 and 49 years old in good health. J is TRBJ2-3 and V is TRBV7-2, with D hard to call. The CDR3, as DNA: TGTGCCAGCAGCCTCACCCTCGCGTTGGAGGATACGCAGTATTTT. Translated: CASSLTLALEDTQYF.